A selection of T cell receptor beta chains follows, all from one sample in a study of blood T cells in healthy people across ages. TCRdb redid the calling of the 5' RACE reads with MiXCR, one entry per CDR3 protein. The table shows fewer than 750,000 distinct CDR3 sequences, with over 40% occurring only once. What was sequenced was blood. Receptor source: a woman of 80 years or more in good health. Both conserved end residues are part of each CDR3. Each record gives: J gene, V gene, clone size, D gene, CDR3 DNA, CDR3 protein. The D gene is left open where the match is weak. Part of the rows lack a size; the others show once, few, many or a class for expanded clones.

TRBJ2-1,TRBV5-5,few,TRBD2,TGTGCCAGCAGCCCGACTAGCGGGGACTACAATGAGCAGTTCTTC,CASSPTSGDYNEQFF
TRBJ1-2,TRBV7-9,many,NA,TGTGCCAGCAGTACATCGACAATTGGCTACACCTTC,CASSTSTIGYTF
TRBJ2-3,TRBV10-3,NA,TRBD1,TGTGCCGCCCTCACGAGACAGGGGACAGATACGCAGTATTTT,CAALTRQGTDTQYF
TRBJ1-1,TRBV20-1,once,NA,TGCAGTGCTAGAGATTATATCCGGGGGCTTAAGGTGAACACTGAAGCTTTCTTT,CSARDYIRGLKVNTEAFF
TRBJ2-5,TRBV27,NA,NA,TGTGCCAGCAGTTTACGGGGCAGGGATGGAGAGACCCAGTACTTC,CASSLRGRDGETQYF
TRBJ2-1,TRBV9,few,TRBD2,TGTGCCAGCAGCGCGGGGGGGAGTCTCTCCTACAATGAGCAGTTCTTC,CASSAGGSLSYNEQFF
TRBJ2-2,TRBV20-1,few,NA,TGCAGTGCGACAGACACCGGGGAGCTGTTTTTT,CSATDTGELFF
TRBJ1-3,TRBV7-9,few,NA,TGTGCCAGCAGCCACACAGAAGGAAACACCATATATTTT,CASSHTEGNTIYF
TRBJ2-1,TRBV29-1,NA,NA,TGCAGCGTCAGTGCCCGTGGGAATGAGCAGTTCTTC,CSVSARGNEQFF
TRBJ2-5,TRBV29-1,NA,TRBD1,TGCAGCGCTCGACAGGGGGAAAAGACCCAGTACTTC,CSARQGEKTQYF
TRBJ2-7,TRBV24-1,NA,NA,TGTGCCTCCAGTGATTTGTCGAAAACAGGCTCCTACGAGCAGTACTTC,CASSDLSKTGSYEQYF
TRBJ1-2,TRBV10-3,NA,NA,TGTGCCATCAGTGAACCCCTACAGGGCGCTAACTATGGCTACACCTTC,CAISEPLQGANYGYTF
TRBJ2-7,TRBV7-9,many,TRBD1,TGTGCCAGCAGCTACCCGGGACAGGGATACGAGCAGTACTTC,CASSYPGQGYEQYF
TRBJ2-7,TRBV25-1,NA,NA,TGTGCCAGCAGTGAATCAGAGGGGAGGTACGAGCAGTACTTC,CASSESEGRYEQYF
TRBJ2-2,TRBV25-1,NA,NA,TGTGCCAGCAGTGGGGGGAGTCCGGGGGAGCTGTTTTTT,CASSGGSPGELFF
TRBJ1-1,TRBV14,once,NA,TGTGCCAGCAGCCAATTTGGGGAGTGGGACACTGAAGCTTTCTTT,CASSQFGEWDTEAFF
TRBJ1-5,TRBV20-1,NA,NA,TGCAGTGCTAGAGACAGGATGCATAGCAATCAGCCCCAGCATTTT,CSARDRMHSNQPQHF
TRBJ1-5,TRBV12-3/TRBV12-4,few,NA,TGTGCCAGCAGCCTCGTATCAGGGCGCAATCAGCCCCAGCATTTT,CASSLVSGRNQPQHF
TRBJ1-5,TRBV20-1,many,TRBD1,TGCAGTGCTAGGACTACATACGGGACAGACATTATAGCGCAGCATTTT,CSARTTYGTDIIAQHF
TRBJ2-3,TRBV21-1,NA,NA,TGTGCCAGCAGCAGGAACAGACAAAGATTGAGCTGTAACCCAGATACGCAGTATTTT,CASSRNRQRLSCNPDTQYF
TRBJ2-6,TRBV29-1,NA,NA,TGCAGCGTTGGGGGGTTCTCTGGGGCCAACGTCCTGACTTTC,CSVGGFSGANVLTF
TRBJ1-6,TRBV27,few,NA,TGTGCCAGCAGCCGTGCCTCGGACGGTTATAATTCACCCCTCCACTTT,CASSRASDGYNSPLHF
TRBJ2-6,TRBV3-1,NA,NA,TGTGCCAGCAGCCCCTTGAATTTGGGGGCCAACGTCCTGACTTTC,CASSPLNLGANVLTF
TRBJ2-1,TRBV3-1,NA,TRBD2,TGTGCCAGCAGCCCAGGACTAGCGGGGGGGTACAACAATGAGCAGTTCTTC,CASSPGLAGGYNNEQFF
TRBJ2-3,TRBV9,NA,NA,TGTGCCAGCAGCGTAGATCCCGGGGGAGCCCTGAGCACAGATACGCAGTATTTT,CASSVDPGGALSTDTQYF
TRBJ2-2,TRBV7-3,many,TRBD2,TGTGCCAGCAGGCGACTAGCGGACACCGGGGAGCTGTTTTTT,CASRRLADTGELFF
TRBJ2-6,TRBV15,NA,NA,TGTGCCACCAGCAGAGGGGTGACGGACTCTGGGGCCAACGTCCTGACTTTC,CATSRGVTDSGANVLTF
TRBJ2-4,TRBV20-1,NA,NA,TGCAGTGCTAGAGATGGCCTCGGGACAGCCAAAAACATTCAGTACTTC,CSARDGLGTAKNIQYF
TRBJ1-2,TRBV6-5,NA,NA,TGTGCCAGCAGTGCACCCCGAGGCAGAAGCTATGGCTACACCTTC,CASSAPRGRSYGYTF
TRBJ2-3,TRBV5-1,NA,NA,TGCGCCAGCAGCTGGGGGACAAGAAGCACAGATACGCAGTATTTT,CASSWGTRSTDTQYF
TRBJ1-1,TRBV10-2,few,NA,TGCGCCAGCCGGGGGGCAGGGAGGGGTACTGAAGCTTTCTTT,CASRGAGRGTEAFF
TRBJ2-5,TRBV30,many,TRBD1,TGTGCCTTCTCTCCGGGACAGATACAAGAGACCCAGTACTTC,CAFSPGQIQETQYF
TRBJ2-2,TRBV7-7,many,NA,TGTGCCAGCAGCCCCGGTGGACACCTAAACACCGGGGAGCTGTTTTTT,CASSPGGHLNTGELFF
TRBJ1-2,TRBV3-1,NA,NA,TGTGCCAGCAGCTCTAGAGACCGGGGCTACACCTTC,CASSSRDRGYTF
TRBJ1-2,TRBV28,few,NA,TGTGCCAGCAGTCCGACGGGGAGGAACTATGGCTACACCTTC,CASSPTGRNYGYTF
TRBJ2-7,TRBV29-1,NA,TRBD2,TGCAGCGTTCGCGGGAGGGCCTCCTACGAGCAGTACTTC,CSVRGRASYEQYF
TRBJ2-3,TRBV10-3,NA,TRBD1,TGTGCCATCCGTGAGTCGGTGACAGGGGGCGCGGATACGCAGTATTTT,CAIRESVTGGADTQYF
TRBJ2-1,TRBV16,NA,TRBD2,TGTGCCAGCAGCCAGGGACTAGCGGGCCTGAGCTCCTACAATGAGCAGTTCTTC,CASSQGLAGLSSYNEQFF
TRBJ1-6,TRBV7-9,NA,NA,TGTGCCAGCAGCTTCGATACAGTGAAAAATTCACCCCTCCACTTT,CASSFDTVKNSPLHF
TRBJ2-1,TRBV7-2,few,NA,TGTGCCGGCAGCTTAGAGTGGGTTGAGCAGTTCTTC,CAGSLEWVEQFF